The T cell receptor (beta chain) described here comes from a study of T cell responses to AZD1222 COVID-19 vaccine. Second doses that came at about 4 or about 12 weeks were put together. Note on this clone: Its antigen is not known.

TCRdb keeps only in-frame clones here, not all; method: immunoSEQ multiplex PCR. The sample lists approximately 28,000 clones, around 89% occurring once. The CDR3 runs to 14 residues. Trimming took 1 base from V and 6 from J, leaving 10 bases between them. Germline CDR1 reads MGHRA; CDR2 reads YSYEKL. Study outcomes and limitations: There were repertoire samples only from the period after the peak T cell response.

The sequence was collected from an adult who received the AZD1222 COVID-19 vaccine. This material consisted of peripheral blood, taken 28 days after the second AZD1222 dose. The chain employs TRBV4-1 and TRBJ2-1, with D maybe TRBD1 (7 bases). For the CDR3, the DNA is TGCGCCAGCAGCCAAGGACAGGGAGGCAATGAGCAGTTCTTC. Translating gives CASSQGQGGNEQFF.